These 28 T cell receptor beta chains originate from one sample sequenced in a study of post-analysis software for immune sequencing data. Overall study results and limits: Elevated frequency relative to controls characterized several TRBV segments in patients, TRBV5-6, TRBV5-1 and TRBV20-1 among them.

No cognate antigen is known for these TCRs. Prepared libraries of TCR beta cDNA carried unique molecular identifiers. In TCRdb, the PCR reads were re-called with MiXCR into one record per CDR3 protein. The sample comprises fewer than 600,000 distinct CDR3 sequences, 45% of which are singletons, and 9% to 13% rests with the top ten. The sequencing input was blood. All receptors come from a girl under 18 with multiple sclerosis.

This clonotype was counted once. The J gene is TRBJ2-1, the V gene TRBV12-3 or TRBV12-4; 12 bases are a match to TRBD2. This CDR3 has 15 residues. V dropped 6 bases and J dropped 7; count of bases not matched to a gene: 7. CDR3 amino acids: CASSWTGLAGNEQFF. As DNA, the CDR3 is TGTGCCAGCAGCTGGACGGGACTAGCGGGTAATGAGCAGTTCTTC.

In DNA, the CDR3 is TGTGCCAGTAGTATAGGACGGACGTTCACCCCGAACACTGAAGCTTTCTTT. Encoded protein: CASSIGRTFTPNTEAFF. This chain links TRBV19 with TRBJ1-1; D unclear. The germline CDR1 and CDR2 sequences are LNHDA and SQIVND (reference sequence). This CDR3 comprises 17 residues. V lost 1 base and J 1 base, leaving 16 bases between the germline ends.

This clonotype has only a few counts. The rearrangement joins TRBV29-1 to TRBJ2-6; 7 bases are shared with TRBD2. The J segment lost 0 bases and the V segment lost 3 bases, leaving 11 bases of the junction unmatched. The CDR3 covers 18 residues. The germline V gene has CDR1 SQVTM and CDR2 ANQGSEA. The CDR3 sequence is CSVEEGGPRGSGANVLTF. The CDR3 DNA reads TGCAGCGTTGAGGAGGGAGGGCCACGAGGCTCTGGGGCCAACGTCCTGACTTTC.

The V gene is TRBV27, the J gene TRBJ1-4; no firm D call. With 8 bases removed from V and 0 bases from J, the gap between germline ends came to 13 bases. CDR1 is MNHEY, CDR2 SMNVEV, per germline (reference sequence). The CDR3 covers 15 residues. The CDR3, as DNA: TGTGCCAGCTCGGGAGAGGGTTCAACTAATGAAAAACTGTTTTTT. Translated, it gives CASSGEGSTNEKLFF.

The chain joins TRBV18 to TRBJ1-1; the D gene is possibly TRBD1 (5 bases). V was cut by 4 bases and J by 1 base, with 10 bases left in between. The CDR3 is made up of 14 amino acids. The germline V gene has CDR1 KGHSH and CDR2 LQKENI. The CDR3 nucleotides read TGTGCCAGCTCACGGGACGGAGAGAACACTGAAGCTTTCTTT. Translation: CASSRDGENTEAFF.

This clonotype was seen more than once but under ten times. This chain joins TRBV7-8 and TRBJ2-5; possible D gene TRBD1, 6 bases. CDR3 length equals 15 residues. Germline values: CDR1 SGHVS, CDR2 FQNEAQ. V was clipped by 1 base and J by 5 bases, with 14 bases between them. In nucleotides, the CDR3 is TGTGCCAGCAGCTTAGTGGACAGTGTTGTTGAGACCCAGTACTTC. As protein: CASSLVDSVVETQYF.

This clonotype was recorded a few times. The chain carries TRBV27 and TRBJ2-7; D perhaps matches TRBD2 (6 bases). This CDR3 spans 13 amino acids. The V end was cut by 3 bases, the J end by 2 bases, with 8 bases between. CDR1 MNHEY and CDR2 SMNVEV come from the germline V gene (reference sequence). The CDR3 sequence: CASSFLATYEQYF. Here the CDR3 DNA reads TGTGCCAGCAGTTTCCTAGCGACCTACGAGCAGTACTTC.

There are a few counts of this clonotype. The gene calls are TRBV20-1 and TRBJ1-2; weak D call: TRBD1 (6 bases). CDR3 length: 12 residues. The germline V gene has CDR1 DFQATT and CDR2 SNEGSKA (reference sequence). V was trimmed by 7 bases and J by 7 bases, leaving 16 bases between them. CDR3 protein: CSVAGVTVGYTF. CDR3 DNA sequence: TGCAGTGTTGCAGGGGTTACAGTTGGCTACACCTTC.

V gene TRBV10-3 combines with J gene TRBJ2-5; TRBD2 is a possible D gene (5 bases). The CDR3 totals 13 residues. Germline lookup yields CDR1 ENHRY and CDR2 SYGVKD. The ends were cut back, 4 bases at V and 1 base at J, with 7 bases in the middle. DNA for the CDR3: TGTGCCATCAGTGGAGGGCCCCAAGAGACCCAGTACTTC. Its protein is CAISGGPQETQYF.

The V and J genes are TRBV28 and TRBJ2-7; 10 nucleotides match TRBD1. With 6 bases clipped from V and 1 base from J, the junction kept 3 bases outside the gene matches. The CDR3 extends over 14 amino acids. In germline, CDR1 is MDHEN, CDR2 SYDVKM. The CDR3 sequence is CASRGTGESYEQYF. The DNA for the CDR3 is TGTGCCAGCAGGGGGACAGGGGAGTCCTACGAGCAGTACTTC.

The CDR3 loop is CASKGGTDYNEQFF. The CDR3 nucleotides are TGTGCCAGCAAGGGCGGGACAGACTACAATGAGCAGTTCTTC. The chain uses TRBV6-5 and TRBJ2-1, with a weak D call TRBD1 (7 bases). The CDR3 spans 14 residues. The germline V gene encodes CDR1 MNHEY and CDR2 SVGAGI. V was trimmed by 7 bases and J by 3 bases, leaving 13 bases between them.

In its sample, this clonotype was seen a few times. The J gene is TRBJ1-2, the V gene TRBV7-2; 7 nucleotides match TRBD1. The germline V gene encodes CDR1 SGHTA and CDR2 FQGNSA. After removal of 5 bases from V and 8 bases from J, the junction contained 14 bases not matched to a gene. CDR3 length: 15 residues. The DNA of the CDR3 is TGTGCCAGCAGCCCTACCCTGGGACAGCGAAAGGGCTACACCTTC. Amino acids: CASSPTLGQRKGYTF.

This clonotype showed up just a few times. V gene TRBV4-1 combines with J gene TRBJ1-2; D is undetermined. Trimming stripped 3 bases from V and 5 bases from J, with 13 bases between. In germline, CDR1 is MGHRA, CDR2 YSYEKL. The CDR3 is made up of 14 amino acids. The DNA for the CDR3 is TGCGCCAGCAGCCAGGTCGGGATCCCATATGGCTACACCTTC. Amino acids: CASSQVGIPYGYTF.

Of note for this clonotype: A junction end diverges from the germline sequence, so it may reflect a read error. The chain uses TRBV24-1 and TRBJ2-1; D is perhaps TRBD1 or TRBD2 (5 bases each). CDR1 is KGHDR and CDR2 is SFDVKD in the germline V gene. The CDR3 contains 14 residues. The CDR3 is CATRDSTAANEQFF. In DNA, the CDR3 is TGTGCCACCAGGGATTCGACAGCGGCCAATGAGCAGTTCTTC.

V is TRBV28 and J is TRBJ1-2; possible D gene TRBD1, 5 bases. Germline lookup yields CDR1 MDHEN and CDR2 SYDVKM. V was cut by 4 bases and J by 5 bases, with 8 bases left in between. The CDR3 totals 12 residues. The CDR3 nucleotides read TGTGCCAGCAGTTGGAGGGGATATGGCTACACCTTC. Amino acid sequence: CASSWRGYGYTF.

As concerns this clonotype: The limits of the CDR3 on the DNA are not certain, so only TCRdb's listed CDR3 is given. The rearrangement uses TRBV5-5 and TRBJ1-4. Inclusive of both ends, the CDR3 amounts to 14 amino acids. The germline gives CDR1 SGHKS, CDR2 YYEKEE (reference sequence). This CDR3 is CASSFGGGNEKRFF.

The V call is TRBV4-1, the J call TRBJ2-7, with D hard to call. Germline V gives CDR1 MGHRA, CDR2 YSYEKL. With 4 bases removed from V and 7 bases from J, the gap between germline ends came to 26 bases. This CDR3 spans 17 amino acids. CDR3: CASSRGRGPSTKDEQYF. The CDR3 region has the DNA TGCGCCAGCAGCCGAGGTAGAGGCCCCTCGACCAAGGATGAGCAGTACTTC.

The chain uses TRBV13 and TRBJ2-7; D is unclear. The germline CDR1 and CDR2 sequences are PRHDT and FYEKMQ (reference sequence). The CDR3 totals 12 residues. V was cut by 6 bases and J by 0 bases, with 6 bases left in between. CDR3: CASRLNSYEQYF. The CDR3 region has the DNA TGTGCCAGCAGACTGAACTCCTACGAGCAGTACTTC. The whole variable domain, filled in from reference TRBV13 and TRBJ2-7, reads AAGVIQSPRHLIKEKRETATLKCYPIPRHDTVYWYQQGPGQDPQFLISFYEKMQSDKGSIPDRFSAQQFSDYHSELNMSSLELGDSALYFCASRLNSYEQYFGPGTRLTVT.

This clonotype came up a few times. The J gene is TRBJ2-1, the V gene TRBV11-2, with a tentative D call TRBD2 (5 bases). This CDR3 is built from 19 residues. The germline V and J ends were trimmed by 6 bases and 5 bases, with 29 bases remaining between them. Germline V gene sequence: CDR1 SGHAT, CDR2 FQNNGV. The CDR3 DNA follows: TGTGCCAGCAGGTTAAGGGCGGGTGGGGAAATTGGGAACAACAATGAGCAGTTCTTC. Protein product: CASRLRAGGEIGNNNEQFF.

CDR3 residues: CASSLFRGQTQYF. The CDR3 nucleotides are TGTGCCAGCAGTTTGTTCAGGGGACAGACCCAGTACTTC. The chain is built from TRBV28 and TRBJ2-5; perhaps TRBD1 as D (6 bases). CDR1 and CDR2 from the germline V gene are MDHEN and SYDVKM. Trimming removed 3 bases from V and 6 bases from J, with 11 bases in between. The CDR3 sequence is 13 residues long.

In its sample, this clonotype was seen a few times. The rearrangement joins TRBV20-1 to TRBJ2-3; TRBD2 matches at 9 bases. Trimming at V came to 3 bases and at J to 0 bases, leaving 4 bases not matched to a gene. The germline V gene encodes CDR1 DFQATT and CDR2 SNEGSKA (reference sequence). CDR3 size: 15 residues. DNA of the CDR3: TGCAGTGCTAGCCTAGCGGGATTTAGCACAGATACGCAGTATTTT. This translates into CSASLAGFSTDTQYF.

This clonotype was seen more than once but under ten times. The chain carries TRBV28 and TRBJ2-3, with TRBD2 matching 12 bases. The V and J ends lost 1 base and 4 bases, in that order; junction bases with no gene match: 6. Germline V CDR1 and CDR2: MDHEN, SYDVKM. The CDR3 is made up of 17 amino acids. The CDR3 is CASSLSASGRDADTQYF. The CDR3, as DNA: TGTGCCAGCAGTTTATCAGCTAGCGGGAGGGATGCAGATACGCAGTATTTT.

V gene TRBV7-2 combines with J gene TRBJ2-5; 7 bases align to TRBD1. Germline CDR1 reads SGHTA; CDR2 reads FQGNSA. The CDR3 is 13 residues long. After removal of 3 bases from V and 4 bases from J, the junction contained 2 bases not matched to a gene. The CDR3 here is CASSLGQRETQYF. DNA of the CDR3: TGTGCCAGCAGCTTGGGACAGAGAGAGACCCAGTACTTC.

V usage is TRBV19 and J usage is TRBJ2-2; 8 bases map to TRBD2. The germline gives CDR1 LNHDA, CDR2 SQIVND (reference sequence). V gave up 3 bases and J gave up 5 bases; unmatched junction bases: 5. The CDR3 runs to 15 residues. CDR3: CASSIAGGGTGELFF. CDR3 nucleotide sequence: TGTGCCAGTAGTATTGCGGGGGGCGGAACCGGGGAGCTGTTTTTT.

A remark on this clonotype: Germline and junction disagree at one end, which may indicate a read error. V gene TRBV28 combines with J gene TRBJ2-1, with D possibly being TRBD1 (5 bases). Germline assignment: CDR1 MDHEN and CDR2 SYDVKM. This CDR3 contains 15 residues. The CDR3 DNA sequence: TGTACCAGCAGTTTATCTATGGGGCTAGGCGATGAGCAGTTCTTC. Translated: CTSSLSMGLGDEQFF.

This clonotype was seen just once. The chain employs TRBV7-2 and TRBJ2-1, with 7 bases aligning to TRBD1. The J call could be wrong; TRBJ2-7 is a better fit for the DNA end. CDR3 size: 15 residues. The germline gives CDR1 SGHTA, CDR2 FQGNSA. CDR3 region: CASSGGTGVGYEQYF. The CDR3 region has the DNA TGTGCCAGCAGCGGAGGAACAGGGGTGGGTTACGAGCAGTACTTC.

This clonotype was picked up a small number of times. This chain joins TRBV4-2 and TRBJ2-7; D perhaps matches TRBD1 (6 bases). Trimming removed 2 bases from V and 0 bases from J, with 14 bases in between. CDR3 length equals 16 residues. Germline CDR1 reads LGHNA; CDR2 reads YNFKEQ. This CDR3 is CASSQREMDSSYEQYF. The CDR3 region has the DNA TGTGCCAGCAGCCAAAGGGAGATGGACAGCTCCTACGAGCAGTACTTC.

The chain has TRBV28 and TRBJ2-3, with D uncertain. The CDR3 consists of 14 residues. V lost 4 bases to trimming and J lost 3 bases, with 11 bases between them. CDR1 and CDR2 from the germline V gene are MDHEN and SYDVKM. The CDR3 DNA reads TGTGCCAGCAGTTCCCCGGACCAGACAGATACGCAGTATTTT. Its translation: CASSSPDQTDTQYF.